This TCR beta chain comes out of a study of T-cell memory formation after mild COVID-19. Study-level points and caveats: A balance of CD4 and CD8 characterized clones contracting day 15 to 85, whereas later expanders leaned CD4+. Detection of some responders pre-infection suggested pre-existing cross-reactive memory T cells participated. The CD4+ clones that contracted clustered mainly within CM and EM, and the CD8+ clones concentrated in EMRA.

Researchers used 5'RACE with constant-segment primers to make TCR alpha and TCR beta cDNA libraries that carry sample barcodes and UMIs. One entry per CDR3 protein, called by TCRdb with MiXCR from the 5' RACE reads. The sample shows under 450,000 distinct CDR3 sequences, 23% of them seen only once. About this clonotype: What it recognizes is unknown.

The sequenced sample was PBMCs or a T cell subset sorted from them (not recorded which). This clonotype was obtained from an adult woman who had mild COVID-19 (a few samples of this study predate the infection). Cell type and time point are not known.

The CDR3 nucleotides read TGCGCCAGCAGCTTGGACGCCCTAGCGGGAGGGTACAATGAGCAGTTCTTC. This translates into CASSLDALAGGYNEQFF. The rearrangement links TRBV5-1 to TRBJ2-1, with TRBD2 matching over 12 bases. Germline-derived CDR1 and CDR2 are SGHRS and YFSETQ. The CDR3 contains 17 residues. Trimming removed 0 bases from V and 4 bases from J; junction bases left unmatched: 5.